Listed below are T cell receptor beta chains from one sample, sequenced in a study of naive and memory T cell subsets. TCRdb re-derived calls from the UMI-ligation and nested PCR reads in MiXCR, one entry per CDR3 protein. The data contain over 110,000 distinct CDR3 sequences, approximately 20% of them singletons. What was sequenced was naive CD8+ T cells from blood. These TCRs come from a human donor in good health. Each CDR3 is given with its conserved first and last residue. A D gene is named only where the DNA matches it firmly. Clone size is not always given. Where it is, it says once, few, many or a class for expanded clones.

D gene	clone size	V gene	J gene	CDR3 protein	CDR3 DNA
TRBD2	few	TRBV7-9	TRBJ2-1	CASRHPGLAGNEQFF	TGTGCCAGCAGGCACCCGGGACTAGCGGGAAATGAGCAGTTCTTC
TRBD2	-	TRBV27	TRBJ2-3	CASSLFSGTTDTQYF	TGTGCCAGCAGTTTATTTAGCGGGACGACAGATACGCAGTATTTT
-	-	TRBV20-1	TRBJ1-1	CSATEGGAGTEAFF	TGCAGTGCTACAGAAGGGGGGGCGGGAACTGAAGCTTTCTTT
TRBD2	-	TRBV28	TRBJ2-1	CASSTPGLASEQFF	TGTGCCAGCAGTACTCCGGGACTAGCGAGTGAGCAGTTCTTC
-	few	TRBV28	TRBJ2-2	CASHPGRAGELFF	TGTGCCAGCCACCCGGGCAGGGCCGGGGAGCTGTTTTTT
-	-	TRBV9	TRBJ2-5	CASSEREGLGETQYF	TGTGCCAGCAGCGAAAGGGAAGGATTGGGGGAGACCCAGTACTTC
-	few	TRBV7-2	TRBJ2-1	CASSPVVGNEQFF	TGTGCCAGCAGCCCGGTCGTCGGGAATGAGCAGTTCTTC
TRBD2	-	TRBV28	TRBJ2-1	CASTGTSGSKQFF	TGTGCCAGCACCGGGACTAGCGGGAGTAAGCAGTTCTTC
-	few	TRBV4-1	TRBJ1-1	CASSQDRAQNTEAFF	TGCGCCAGCAGCCAAGATCGGGCCCAAAACACTGAAGCTTTCTTT
-	-	TRBV27	TRBJ1-5	CASSFGGYNQPQHF	TGTGCCAGCAGTTTTGGGGGTTACAATCAGCCCCAGCATTTT
-	few	TRBV12-3/TRBV12-4	TRBJ2-7	CASSFYAGIPYEQYF	TGTGCCAGCAGTTTTTACGCCGGGATACCCTACGAGCAGTACTTC
-	-	TRBV7-9	TRBJ2-7	CASSAVSYEQYF	TGTGCCAGCAGCGCTGTTTCCTACGAGCAGTACTTC
TRBD1	few	TRBV6-2/TRBV6-3	TRBJ1-5	CASSYPGQGGNQPQHF	TGTGCCAGCAGTTATCCGGGACAGGGGGGAAATCAGCCCCAGCATTTT
-	-	TRBV11-2	TRBJ2-7	CASSLRVHEQYF	TGTGCCAGCAGCTTAAGGGTGCACGAGCAGTACTTC
-	-	TRBV4-1	TRBJ1-6	CASSQADGVPNSPLHF	TGCGCCAGCAGCCAAGCGGACGGAGTGCCGAATTCACCCCTCCACTTT
-	-	TRBV14	TRBJ1-2	CASSPGAGRRNGYTF	TGTGCCAGCAGCCCCGGTGCAGGGCGAAGAAATGGCTACACCTTC
TRBD1	-	TRBV2	TRBJ1-1	CAILKGQPLSAFF	TGTGCCATCTTGAAGGGACAGCCCTTATCGGCTTTCTTT
TRBD2	few	TRBV12-3/TRBV12-4	TRBJ2-1	CASSLALADDNEQFF	TGTGCCAGCAGTTTAGCACTAGCGGATGACAATGAGCAGTTCTTC
-	few	TRBV30	TRBJ2-7	CAWDGRGSPYEQYF	TGTGCCTGGGATGGCCGGGGGTCACCCTACGAGCAGTACTTC
-	few	TRBV9	TRBJ1-5	CASSPSAVGQPQHF	TGTGCCAGCAGCCCGTCGGCGGTGGGCCAGCCCCAGCATTTT
-	few	TRBV20-1	TRBJ2-2	CSATTGNGELFF	TGCAGTGCCACCACAGGAAACGGGGAGCTGTTTTTT
-	-	TRBV12-3/TRBV12-4	TRBJ2-6	CASRSSGANVLTF	TGTGCCAGCAGGAGCTCTGGGGCCAACGTCCTGACTTTC
TRBD2	few	TRBV28	TRBJ2-1	CASSLPTRGLAGRGEYDEQFF	TGTGCCAGCAGTTTACCGACCCGGGGACTAGCGGGTCGTGGTGAATATGATGAGCAGTTCTTC
TRBD2	-	TRBV9	TRBJ2-3	CASSVGLEFTDTQYF	TGTGCCAGCAGCGTGGGACTAGAGTTCACAGATACGCAGTATTTT
-	-	TRBV6-6	TRBJ1-1	CASSIPGWAFF	TGTGCCAGCAGCATCCCTGGGTGGGCTTTCTTT
-	-	TRBV27	TRBJ2-4	CASSLIAPLAKNIQYF	TGTGCCAGCAGCCTAATAGCCCCCCTAGCCAAAAACATTCAGTACTTC
-	-	TRBV27	TRBJ2-1	CASSLYRPVDEQFF	TGTGCCAGCAGTCTATACCGCCCGGTGGATGAGCAGTTCTTC
TRBD2	-	TRBV14	TRBJ2-1	CASSQDWGLADYNEQFF	TGTGCCAGCAGCCAAGACTGGGGACTAGCGGACTACAATGAGCAGTTCTTC
-	-	TRBV6-2/TRBV6-3	TRBJ2-1	CASSYAMISYNEQFF	TGTGCCAGCAGTTACGCTATGATCTCCTACAATGAGCAGTTCTTC
TRBD2	few	TRBV4-1	TRBJ2-4	CASSQGGDYKNIQYF	TGCGCCAGCAGCCAAGGGGGGGACTATAAAAACATTCAGTACTTC
-	-	TRBV12-3/TRBV12-4	TRBJ2-2	CASSPETGELFF	TGTGCCAGCAGTCCAGAAACCGGGGAGCTGTTTTTT
-	-	TRBV4-3	TRBJ2-7	CASSQDRVGYEQYF	TGCGCCAGCAGCCAAGATAGGGTGGGATACGAGCAGTACTTC
-	many	TRBV28	TRBJ2-7	CASRGAGTGYEQYF	TGTGCCAGCCGCGGGGCGGGGACGGGCTACGAGCAGTACTTC
-	few	TRBV28	TRBJ1-1	CASSIFASNTEAFF	TGTGCCAGCAGCATATTCGCCTCGAACACTGAAGCTTTCTTT
-	few	TRBV2	TRBJ2-5	CARKLIQETQYF	TGTGCCAGAAAATTGATTCAAGAGACCCAGTACTTC
-	-	TRBV27	TRBJ2-7	CASSFPGTETYEQYF	TGTGCCAGCAGTTTCCCAGGGACCGAGACCTACGAGCAGTACTTC
TRBD2	-	TRBV6-6	TRBJ2-5	CASSYSWREGRETQYF	TGTGCCAGCAGTTACTCGTGGCGGGAGGGCCGGGAGACCCAGTACTTC
TRBD2	-	TRBV28	TRBJ2-3	CASNLAGPTDTQYF	TGTGCCAGTAACCTAGCGGGACCCACAGATACGCAGTATTTT
-	few	TRBV10-3	TRBJ2-1	CAISAGTSYNEQFF	TGTGCCATCTCTGCGGGGACGTCCTACAATGAGCAGTTCTTC
TRBD2	few	TRBV11-2	TRBJ2-1	CASSGGGLANEQFF	TGTGCCAGCAGCGGGGGGGGACTAGCCAATGAGCAGTTCTTC
TRBD2	-	TRBV20-1	TRBJ2-1	CSARERLASDEQFF	TGCAGTGCTAGAGAGAGACTAGCCAGTGATGAGCAGTTCTTC
-	few	TRBV6-2/TRBV6-3	TRBJ2-1	CASSYWALDTNNEQFF	TGTGCCAGCAGTTACTGGGCCCTAGATACAAACAATGAGCAGTTCTTC
TRBD2	few	TRBV11-2	TRBJ2-1	CASSPWTSGRLSSYNEQFF	TGTGCCAGCAGCCCTTGGACTAGCGGGAGATTGAGCTCCTACAATGAGCAGTTCTTC
TRBD2	few	TRBV30	TRBJ2-5	CAWSHTQGLRETQYF	TGTGCCTGGAGTCACACCCAGGGACTAAGGGAGACCCAGTACTTC
-	few	TRBV7-9	TRBJ2-2	CASSLGPGVELFF	TGTGCCAGCAGCTTGGGTCCTGGGGTCGAGCTGTTTTTT
-	-	TRBV20-1	TRBJ2-2	CSARLRTGELFF	TGCAGTGCCAGGCTCCGCACCGGGGAGCTGTTTTTT
TRBD1	-	TRBV12-5	TRBJ1-1	CASGLGTGEGKTEAFF	TGTGCTAGTGGTTTGGGGACAGGGGAGGGAAAAACTGAAGCTTTCTTT
TRBD2	-	TRBV5-6	TRBJ2-1	CASSLAGGRYNEQFF	TGTGCCAGCAGCCTAGCGGGAGGGCGGTACAATGAGCAGTTCTTC
-	few	TRBV12-3/TRBV12-4	TRBJ1-2	CASSLNYGYTF	TGTGCCAGCAGTCTGAACTATGGCTACACCTTC
TRBD1	-	TRBV6-5	TRBJ2-7	CASSLGQDDLYEQYF	TGTGCCAGCAGCCTGGGACAGGACGATCTCTACGAGCAGTACTTC
-	few	TRBV11-2	TRBJ2-2	CASSLQGQWDGELFF	TGTGCCAGCAGCTTACAGGGGCAATGGGACGGGGAGCTGTTTTTT
TRBD1	few	TRBV24-1	TRBJ2-7	CATSESGQGIDEQYF	TGTGCCACCAGTGAATCCGGACAGGGGATCGACGAGCAGTACTTC
-	-	TRBV10-3	TRBJ2-7	CAISESGSMDEQYF	TGTGCCATCAGTGAGTCGGGTAGCATGGACGAGCAGTACTTC